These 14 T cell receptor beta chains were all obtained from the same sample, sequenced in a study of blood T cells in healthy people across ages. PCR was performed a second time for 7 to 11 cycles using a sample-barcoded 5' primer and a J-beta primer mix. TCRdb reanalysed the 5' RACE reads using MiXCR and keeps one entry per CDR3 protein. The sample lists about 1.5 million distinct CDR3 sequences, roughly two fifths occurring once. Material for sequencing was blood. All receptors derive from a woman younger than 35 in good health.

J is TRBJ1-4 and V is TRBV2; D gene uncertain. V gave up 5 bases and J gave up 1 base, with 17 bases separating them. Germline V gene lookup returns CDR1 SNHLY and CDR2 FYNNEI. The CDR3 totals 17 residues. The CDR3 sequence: CASSSEVERVTNEKLFF. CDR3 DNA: TGTGCCAGCAGTTCTGAAGTGGAGCGCGTAACTAATGAAAAACTGTTTTTT.

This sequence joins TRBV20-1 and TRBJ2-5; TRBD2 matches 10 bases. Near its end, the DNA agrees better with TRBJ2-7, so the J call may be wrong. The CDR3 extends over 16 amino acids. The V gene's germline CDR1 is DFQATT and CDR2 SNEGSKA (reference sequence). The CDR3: CSASWGPSGRDNEQYF. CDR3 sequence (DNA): TGCAGTGCAAGTTGGGGGCCCAGCGGGAGGGACAACGAGCAGTACTTC.

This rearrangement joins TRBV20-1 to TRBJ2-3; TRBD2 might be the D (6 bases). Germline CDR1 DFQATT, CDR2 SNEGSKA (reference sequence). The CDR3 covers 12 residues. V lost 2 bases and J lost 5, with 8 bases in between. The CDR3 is CSARTSLDTQYF. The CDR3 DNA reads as TGCAGTGCTAGAACTAGCCTAGATACGCAGTATTTT.

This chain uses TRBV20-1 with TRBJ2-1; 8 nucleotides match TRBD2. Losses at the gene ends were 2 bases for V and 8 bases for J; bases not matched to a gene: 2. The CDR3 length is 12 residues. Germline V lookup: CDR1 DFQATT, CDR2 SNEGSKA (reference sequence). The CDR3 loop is CSARREGDEQFF. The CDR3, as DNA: TGCAGTGCTAGACGGGAGGGCGATGAGCAGTTCTTC.

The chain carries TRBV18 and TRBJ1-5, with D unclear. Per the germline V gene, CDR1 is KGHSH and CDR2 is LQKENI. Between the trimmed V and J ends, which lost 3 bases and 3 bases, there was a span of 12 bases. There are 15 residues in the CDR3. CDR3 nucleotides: TGTGCCAGCTCACCGACTAATGCAGTCAATCAGCCCCAGCATTTT. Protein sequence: CASSPTNAVNQPQHF.

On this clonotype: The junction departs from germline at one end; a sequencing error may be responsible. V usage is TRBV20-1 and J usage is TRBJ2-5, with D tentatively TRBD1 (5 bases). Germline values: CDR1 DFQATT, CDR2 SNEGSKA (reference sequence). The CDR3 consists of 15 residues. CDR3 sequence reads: CGARDRQWYQETQYF. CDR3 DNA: TGCGGTGCTAGAGATCGACAGTGGTACCAAGAGACCCAGTACTTC.

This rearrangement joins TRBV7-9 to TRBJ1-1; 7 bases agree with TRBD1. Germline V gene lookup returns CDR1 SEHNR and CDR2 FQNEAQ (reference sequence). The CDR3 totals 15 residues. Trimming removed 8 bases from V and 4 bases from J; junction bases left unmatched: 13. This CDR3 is CASCSYRGGSTEAFF. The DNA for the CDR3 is TGTGCCAGCTGCTCCTACAGGGGAGGCAGCACTGAAGCTTTCTTT.

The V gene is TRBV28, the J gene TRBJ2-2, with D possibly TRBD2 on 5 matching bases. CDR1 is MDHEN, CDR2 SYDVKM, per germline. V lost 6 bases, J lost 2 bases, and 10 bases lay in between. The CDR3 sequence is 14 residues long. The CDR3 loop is CASRRTFNTGELFF. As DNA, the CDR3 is TGTGCCAGCAGAAGGACTTTCAACACCGGGGAGCTGTTTTTT.

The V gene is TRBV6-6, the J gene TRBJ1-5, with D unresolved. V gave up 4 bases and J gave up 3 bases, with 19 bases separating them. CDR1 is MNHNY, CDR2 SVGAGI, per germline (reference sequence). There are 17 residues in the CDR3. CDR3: CASSLFRAPVLNQPQHF. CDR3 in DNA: TGTGCCAGCAGTTTATTCCGGGCCCCGGTTCTCAATCAGCCCCAGCATTTT.

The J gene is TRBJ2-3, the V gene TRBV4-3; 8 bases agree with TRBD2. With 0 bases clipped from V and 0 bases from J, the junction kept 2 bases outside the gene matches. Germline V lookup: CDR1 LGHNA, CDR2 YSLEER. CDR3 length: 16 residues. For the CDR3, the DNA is TGCGCCAGCAGCCAAGAACTAGCGGACAGCACAGATACGCAGTATTTT. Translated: CASSQELADSTDTQYF.

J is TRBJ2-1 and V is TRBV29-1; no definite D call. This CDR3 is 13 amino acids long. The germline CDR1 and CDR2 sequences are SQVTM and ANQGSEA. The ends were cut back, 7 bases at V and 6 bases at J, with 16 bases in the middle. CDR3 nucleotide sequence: TGCAGCGCTCGCCGCTCCCTCGGCAATGAGCAGTTCTTC. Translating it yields CSARRSLGNEQFF.

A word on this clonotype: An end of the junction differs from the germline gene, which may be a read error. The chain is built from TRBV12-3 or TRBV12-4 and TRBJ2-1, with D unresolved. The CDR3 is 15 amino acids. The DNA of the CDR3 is TGTGTCAGCAGTTTACTGCAGGCGCCCGCCAATGAACAGTTCTTC. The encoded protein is CVSSLLQAPANEQFF.

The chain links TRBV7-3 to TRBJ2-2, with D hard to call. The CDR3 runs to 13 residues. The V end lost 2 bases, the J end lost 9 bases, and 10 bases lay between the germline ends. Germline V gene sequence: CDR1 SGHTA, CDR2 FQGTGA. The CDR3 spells CASSLGARRELFF. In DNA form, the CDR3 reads TGTGCCAGCAGCTTAGGAGCTCGAAGGGAGCTGTTTTTT.

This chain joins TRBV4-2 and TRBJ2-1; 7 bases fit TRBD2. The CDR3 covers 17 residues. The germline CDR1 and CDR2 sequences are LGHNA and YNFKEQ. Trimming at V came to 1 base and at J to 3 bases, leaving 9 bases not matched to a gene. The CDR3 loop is CASSQAIRLASYNEQFF. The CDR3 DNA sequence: TGTGCCAGCAGCCAAGCGATAAGACTAGCCAGCTACAATGAGCAGTTCTTC.